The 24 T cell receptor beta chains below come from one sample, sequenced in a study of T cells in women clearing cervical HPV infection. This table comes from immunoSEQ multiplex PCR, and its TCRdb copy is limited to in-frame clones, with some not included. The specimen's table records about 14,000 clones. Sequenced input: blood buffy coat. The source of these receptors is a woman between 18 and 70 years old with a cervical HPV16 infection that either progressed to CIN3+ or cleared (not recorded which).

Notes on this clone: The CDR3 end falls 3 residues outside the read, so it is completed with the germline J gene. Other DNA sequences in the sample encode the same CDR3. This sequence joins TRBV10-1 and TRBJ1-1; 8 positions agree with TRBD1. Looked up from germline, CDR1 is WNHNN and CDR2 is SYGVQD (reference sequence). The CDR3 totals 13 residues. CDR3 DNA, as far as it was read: TGCGCCACCCAGCGACAGGGGCGAGAGACA. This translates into CATQRQGRET. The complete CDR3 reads CATQRQGRETAFF.

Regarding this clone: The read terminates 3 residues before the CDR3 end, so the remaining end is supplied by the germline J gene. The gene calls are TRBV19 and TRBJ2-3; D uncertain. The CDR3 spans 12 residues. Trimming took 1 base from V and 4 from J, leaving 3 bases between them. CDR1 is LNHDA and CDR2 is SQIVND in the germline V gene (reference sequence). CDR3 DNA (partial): TGTGCCAGTAGTATAGCAGCAGATACG. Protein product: CASSIAADT. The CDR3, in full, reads CASSIAADTQYF.

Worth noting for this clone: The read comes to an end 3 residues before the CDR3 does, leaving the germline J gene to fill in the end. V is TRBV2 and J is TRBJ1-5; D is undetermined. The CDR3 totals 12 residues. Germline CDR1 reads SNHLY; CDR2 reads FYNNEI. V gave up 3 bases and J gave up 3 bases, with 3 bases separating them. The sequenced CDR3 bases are TGTGCCAGCAGTGAGGCCAATCAGCCC. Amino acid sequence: CASSEANQP. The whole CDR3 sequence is CASSEANQPQHF.

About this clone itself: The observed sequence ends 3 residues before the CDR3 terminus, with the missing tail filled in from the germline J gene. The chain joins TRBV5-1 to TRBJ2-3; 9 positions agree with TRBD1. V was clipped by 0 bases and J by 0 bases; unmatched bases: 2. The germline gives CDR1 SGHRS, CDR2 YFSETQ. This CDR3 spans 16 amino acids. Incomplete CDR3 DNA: TGCGCCAGCAGCTTGGCGGGACAGGGCAGCACAGATACG. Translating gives CASSLAGQGSTDT. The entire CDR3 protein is CASSLAGQGSTDTQYF.

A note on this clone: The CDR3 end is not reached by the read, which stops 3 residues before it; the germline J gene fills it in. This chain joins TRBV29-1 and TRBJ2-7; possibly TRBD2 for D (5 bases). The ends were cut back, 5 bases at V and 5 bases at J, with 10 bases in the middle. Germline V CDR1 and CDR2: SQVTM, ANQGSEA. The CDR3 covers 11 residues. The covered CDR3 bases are TGCAGCGTTCGACCCGGGGACGAG. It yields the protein CSVRPGDE. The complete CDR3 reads CSVRPGDEQYF.

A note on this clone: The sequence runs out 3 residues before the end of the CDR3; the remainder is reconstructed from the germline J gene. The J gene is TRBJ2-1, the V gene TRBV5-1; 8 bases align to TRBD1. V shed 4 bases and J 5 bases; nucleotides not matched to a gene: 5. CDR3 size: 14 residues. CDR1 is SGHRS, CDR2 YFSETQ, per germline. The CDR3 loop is CASSMGQENNEQFF. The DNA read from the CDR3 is TGCGCCAGCAGCATGGGACAGGAGAACAATGAG.

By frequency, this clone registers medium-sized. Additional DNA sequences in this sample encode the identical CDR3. The part of the CDR3 DNA that was read is TGCGCCAGCAGCCAAGAGACAGCGAACACTGAA. Translation: CASSQETANTE. The CDR3 as a whole reads CASSQETANTEAFF. The chain couples TRBV4-1 to TRBJ1-1; TRBD1 might be the D (5 bases). The read gets to within 3 residues of the CDR3 end, and the germline J gene fills in the rest. CDR1 MGHRA and CDR2 YSYEKL come from the germline V gene. CDR3 length equals 14 residues. V was trimmed by 0 bases and J by 1 base, leaving 6 bases between them.

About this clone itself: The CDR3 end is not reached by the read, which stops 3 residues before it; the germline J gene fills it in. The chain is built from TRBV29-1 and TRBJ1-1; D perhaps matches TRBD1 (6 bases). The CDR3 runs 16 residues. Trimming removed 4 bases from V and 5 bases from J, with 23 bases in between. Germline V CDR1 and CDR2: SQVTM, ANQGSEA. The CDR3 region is CSVVRTAGAVGTEAFF. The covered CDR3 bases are TGCAGCGTTGTTAGGACGGCGGGGGCCGTAGGGACTGAA.

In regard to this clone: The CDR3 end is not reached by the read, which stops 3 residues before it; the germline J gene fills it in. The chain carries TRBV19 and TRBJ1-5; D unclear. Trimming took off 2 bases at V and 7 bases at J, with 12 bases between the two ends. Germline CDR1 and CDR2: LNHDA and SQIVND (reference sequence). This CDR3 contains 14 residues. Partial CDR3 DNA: TGTGCCAGTAGTATAACTGGGCGGGCGCAGCCC. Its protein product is CASSITGRAQP. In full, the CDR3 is CASSITGRAQPQHF. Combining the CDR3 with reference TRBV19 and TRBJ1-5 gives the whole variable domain DGGITQSPKYLFRKEGQNVTLSCEQNLNHDAMYWYRQDPGQGLRLIYYSQIVNDFQKGDIAEGYSVSREKKESFPLTVTSAQKNPTAFYLCASSITGRAQPQHFGDGTRLSIL.

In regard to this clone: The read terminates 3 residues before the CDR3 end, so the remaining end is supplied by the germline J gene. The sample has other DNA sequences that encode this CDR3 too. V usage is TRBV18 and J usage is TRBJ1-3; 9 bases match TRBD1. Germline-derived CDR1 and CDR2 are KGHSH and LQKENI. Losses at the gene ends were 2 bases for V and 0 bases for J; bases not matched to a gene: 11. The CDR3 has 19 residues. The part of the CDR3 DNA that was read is TGTGCCAGCTCACCAAGTAGGACAGGGGCCTTACTCTCTGGAAACACC. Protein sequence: CASSPSRTGALLSGNT. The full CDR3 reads CASSPSRTGALLSGNTIYF.

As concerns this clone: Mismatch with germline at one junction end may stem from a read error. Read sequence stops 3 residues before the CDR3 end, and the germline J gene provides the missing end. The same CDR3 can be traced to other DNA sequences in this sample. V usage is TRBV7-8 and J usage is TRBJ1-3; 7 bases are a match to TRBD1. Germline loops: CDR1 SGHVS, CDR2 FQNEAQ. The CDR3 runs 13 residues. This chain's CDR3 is CASSSHQGDTIYF. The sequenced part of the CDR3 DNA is TGTGCCAGCAGCTCCCATCAGGGGGACACG.

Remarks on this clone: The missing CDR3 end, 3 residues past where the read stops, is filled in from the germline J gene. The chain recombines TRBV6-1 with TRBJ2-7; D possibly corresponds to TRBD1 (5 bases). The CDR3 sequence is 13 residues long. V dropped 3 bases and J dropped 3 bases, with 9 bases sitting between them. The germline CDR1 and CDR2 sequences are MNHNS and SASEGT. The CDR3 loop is CASSEKGYYEQYF. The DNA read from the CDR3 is TGTGCCAGCAGTGAGAAGGGGTACTACGAG.

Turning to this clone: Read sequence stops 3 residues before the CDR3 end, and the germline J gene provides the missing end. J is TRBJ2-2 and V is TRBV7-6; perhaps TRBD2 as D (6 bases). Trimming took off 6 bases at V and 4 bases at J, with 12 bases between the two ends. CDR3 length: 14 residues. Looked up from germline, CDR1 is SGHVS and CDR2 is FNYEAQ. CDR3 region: CASRQWGVTGELFF. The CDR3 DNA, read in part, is TGTGCCAGCAGGCAGTGGGGGGTCACCGGGGAG.

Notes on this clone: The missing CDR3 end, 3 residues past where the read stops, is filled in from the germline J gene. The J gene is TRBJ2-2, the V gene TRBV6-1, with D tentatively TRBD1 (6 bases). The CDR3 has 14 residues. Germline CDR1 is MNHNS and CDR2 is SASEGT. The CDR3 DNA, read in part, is TGTGCCAGCAGTGAGGGGGCGGGTAATGAAAAG. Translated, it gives CASSEGAGNEK. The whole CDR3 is CASSEGAGNEKLFF.

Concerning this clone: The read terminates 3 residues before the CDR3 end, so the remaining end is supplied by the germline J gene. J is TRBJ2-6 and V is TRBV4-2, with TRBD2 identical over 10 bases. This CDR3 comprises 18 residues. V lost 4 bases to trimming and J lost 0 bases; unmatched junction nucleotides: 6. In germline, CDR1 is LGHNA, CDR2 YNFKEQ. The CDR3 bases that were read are TGTGCCAGCAGCCTTAGACTAGCGGGTAGCTCTGGGGCCAACGTC. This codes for CASSLRLAGSSGANV. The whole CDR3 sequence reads CASSLRLAGSSGANVLTF.

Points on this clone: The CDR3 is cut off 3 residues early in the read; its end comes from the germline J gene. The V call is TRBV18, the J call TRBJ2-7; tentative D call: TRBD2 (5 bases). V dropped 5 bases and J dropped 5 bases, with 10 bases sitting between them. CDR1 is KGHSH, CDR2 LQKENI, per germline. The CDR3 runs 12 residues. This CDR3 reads CASSSDSNEQYF. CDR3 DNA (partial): TGTGCCAGCTCATCGGACTCGAACGAG. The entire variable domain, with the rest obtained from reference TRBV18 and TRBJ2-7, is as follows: NAGVMQNPRHLVRRRGQEARLRCSPMKGHSHVYWYRQLPEEGLKFMVYLQKENIIDESGMPKERFSAEFPKEGPSILRIQQVVRGDSAAYFCASSSDSNEQYFGPGTRLTVT.

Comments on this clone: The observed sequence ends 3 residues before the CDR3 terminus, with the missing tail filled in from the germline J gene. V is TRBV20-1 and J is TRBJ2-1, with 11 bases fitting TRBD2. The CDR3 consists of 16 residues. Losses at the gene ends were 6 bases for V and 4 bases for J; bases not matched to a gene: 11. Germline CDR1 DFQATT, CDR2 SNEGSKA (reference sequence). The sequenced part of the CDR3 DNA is TGCAGTGCCCACATTAGCGGGGGGGTTGCATACAATGAG. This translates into CSAHISGGVAYNE. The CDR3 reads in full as CSAHISGGVAYNEQFF.

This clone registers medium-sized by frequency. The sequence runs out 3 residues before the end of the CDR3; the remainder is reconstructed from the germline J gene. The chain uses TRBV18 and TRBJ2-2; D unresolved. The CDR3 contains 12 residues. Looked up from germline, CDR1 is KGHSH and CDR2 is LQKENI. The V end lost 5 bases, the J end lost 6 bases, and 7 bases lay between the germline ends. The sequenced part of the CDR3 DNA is TGTGCCAGCTCATGGGCTGCCGGGGAG. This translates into CASSWAAGE. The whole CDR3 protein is CASSWAAGELFF.

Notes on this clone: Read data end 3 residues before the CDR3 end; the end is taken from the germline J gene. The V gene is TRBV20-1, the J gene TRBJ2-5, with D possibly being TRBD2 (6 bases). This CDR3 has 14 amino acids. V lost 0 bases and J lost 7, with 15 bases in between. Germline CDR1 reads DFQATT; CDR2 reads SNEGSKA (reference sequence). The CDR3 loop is CSARDRGGSVTQYF. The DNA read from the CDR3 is TGCAGTGCTAGAGACCGAGGAGGGTCAGTGACC.

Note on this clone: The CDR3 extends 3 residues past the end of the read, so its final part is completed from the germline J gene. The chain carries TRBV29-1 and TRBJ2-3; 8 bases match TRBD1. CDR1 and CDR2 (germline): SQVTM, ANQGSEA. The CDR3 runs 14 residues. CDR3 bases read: TGCAGCGTTGGACGGAGGACAGGGCAAGAGACG. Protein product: CSVGRRTGQET. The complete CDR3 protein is CSVGRRTGQETQYF.

The CDR3 DNA, read in part, is TGCGCCAGCAGCTTGGTTTTGAGGACAGGGGGCGGCCGGAGCGGTGAA. It is translated as CASSLVLRTGGGRSGE. The entire CDR3 protein is CASSLVLRTGGGRSGEAFF. V usage is TRBV5-1 and J usage is TRBJ1-1; 11 bases line up with TRBD1. The DNA ends 3 residues before the CDR3 does, and the rest of the CDR3 is filled in from the germline J gene. After removal of 0 bases from V and 7 bases from J, the junction contained 17 bases not matched to a gene. The CDR3 sequence is 19 residues long. Germline V gives CDR1 SGHRS, CDR2 YFSETQ.

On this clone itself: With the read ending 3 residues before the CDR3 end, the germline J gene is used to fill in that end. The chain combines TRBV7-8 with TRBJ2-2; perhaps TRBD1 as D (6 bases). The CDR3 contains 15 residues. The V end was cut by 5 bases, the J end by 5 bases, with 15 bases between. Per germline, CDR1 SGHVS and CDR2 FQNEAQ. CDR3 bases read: TGTGCCAGCAGCCCTTACAGGGTAGGGACCGGGGAG. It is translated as CASSPYRVGTGE. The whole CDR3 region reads CASSPYRVGTGELFF.

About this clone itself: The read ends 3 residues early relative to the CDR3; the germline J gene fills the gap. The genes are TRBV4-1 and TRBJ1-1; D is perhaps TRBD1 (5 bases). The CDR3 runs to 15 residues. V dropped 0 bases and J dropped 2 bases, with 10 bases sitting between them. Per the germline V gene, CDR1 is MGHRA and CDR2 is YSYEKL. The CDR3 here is CASSQDAGRNTEAFF. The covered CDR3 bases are TGCGCCAGCAGCCAAGATGCAGGGAGAAACACTGAA.

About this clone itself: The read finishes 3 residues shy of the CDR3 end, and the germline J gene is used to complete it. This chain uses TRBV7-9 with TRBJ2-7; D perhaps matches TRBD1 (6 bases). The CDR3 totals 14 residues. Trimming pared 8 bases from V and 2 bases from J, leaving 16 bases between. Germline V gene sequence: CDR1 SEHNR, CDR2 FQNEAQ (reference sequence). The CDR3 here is CASATGVTPYEQYF. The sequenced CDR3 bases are TGTGCCAGCGCGACAGGAGTCACACCCTACGAG.